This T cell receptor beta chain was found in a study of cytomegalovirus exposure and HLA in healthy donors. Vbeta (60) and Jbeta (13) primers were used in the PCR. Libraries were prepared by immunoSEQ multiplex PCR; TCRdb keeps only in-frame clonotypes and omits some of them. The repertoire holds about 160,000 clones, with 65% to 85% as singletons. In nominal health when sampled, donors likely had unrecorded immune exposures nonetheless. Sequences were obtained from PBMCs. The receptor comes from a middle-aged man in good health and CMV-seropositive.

The CDR3 nucleotides are TGTGCCAGCAGCCAAGACAGGGGAACTAATGAAAAACTGTTTTTT. As protein: CASSQDRGTNEKLFF. The chain is built from TRBV5-7 and TRBJ1-4; 8 bases are shared with TRBD1. TRBV5-7 is marked as an open reading frame, function uncertain. The CDR3 contains 15 residues. Trimming took 4 bases from V and 1 from J; bases not matched to a gene: 3.